These 16 T cell receptor beta chains originate from one sample sequenced in a study of blood T cell repertoires in COVID-19. Using immunoSEQ multiplex PCR, the repertoire was profiled, and TCRdb retains in-frame clones only, with some absent. The repertoire has 110,000 or so clones, around 89% of them found once; the top ten carry roughly 4.4%. The sample consisted of peripheral blood. The receptors derive from a woman between 50 and 59 years old with acute or convalescent COVID-19.

The V call is TRBV19, the J call TRBJ2-3, with 8 nucleotides matching TRBD1. Germline CDR1 and CDR2: LNHDA and SQIVND (reference sequence). Trimming cost V 5 bases and J 9 bases; bases outside gene matches: 7. The CDR3 runs to 13 residues. The CDR3: CASSGTGQATQYF. CDR3 in DNA: TGTGCCAGTAGTGGGACGGGACAGGCCACGCAGTATTTT. The full variable domain, rest sourced from reference TRBV19 and TRBJ2-3, is DGGITQSPKYLFRKEGQNVTLSCEQNLNHDAMYWYRQDPGQGLRLIYYSQIVNDFQKGDIAEGYSVSREKKESFPLTVTSAQKNPTAFYLCASSGTGQATQYFGPGTRLTVL.

The J gene is TRBJ1-1, the V gene TRBV9, with D possibly being TRBD1 (6 bases). Looked up from germline, CDR1 is SGDLS and CDR2 is YYNGEE. Trimming removed 3 bases at V and 1 base at J, with 13 bases between. The CDR3 is 15 residues long. CDR3 DNA: TGTGCCAGCAGCGCCCAGGCACAGGGGAACACTGAAGCTTTCTTT. Protein product: CASSAQAQGNTEAFF.

The chain recombines TRBV10-1 with TRBJ2-2, with D perhaps TRBD1 (6 bases). The CDR3 is made up of 13 amino acids. From germline, CDR1 is WNHNN and CDR2 SYGVQD (reference sequence). Trimming stripped 8 bases from V and 6 bases from J, with 13 bases between. CDR3 nucleotide sequence: TGCGCCAGCCGAATGACAGGTGCCGGGGAGCTGTTTTTT. This encodes CASRMTGAGELFF.

CDR3 protein: CASSLTGQGPVEQYF. The CDR3 bases are TGTGCCAGCAGCTTAACCGGACAGGGACCAGTGGAGCAGTACTTC. This chain uses TRBV7-3 with TRBJ2-7, with 8 bases lining up with TRBD1. The ends lost 0 bases at V and 7 bases at J; junction bases unmatched: 8. CDR1 is SGHTA, CDR2 FQGTGA, per germline. This CDR3 comprises 15 residues.

The chain employs TRBV5-1 and TRBJ1-1; tentative D call: TRBD1 (5 bases). Between the trimmed V and J ends, which lost 4 bases and 0 bases, there was a span of 10 bases. Looked up from germline, CDR1 is SGHRS and CDR2 is YFSETQ. The CDR3 has 14 amino acids. Here the CDR3 DNA reads TGCGCCAGCAGCCCCATGGGGCTGAACACTGAAGCTTTCTTT. Translating it yields CASSPMGLNTEAFF.

This chain uses TRBV7-9 with TRBJ1-2; D gene uncertain. The CDR3 loop spans 15 amino acids. The V gene lost 1 base and the J gene lost 0 bases, with 9 bases spanning the gap. Germline CDR1 is SEHNR and CDR2 is FQNEAQ (reference sequence). The chain's CDR3 is CASSLGYSANYGYTF. CDR3 DNA: TGTGCCAGCAGCTTAGGCTATTCGGCTAACTATGGCTACACCTTC.

This clone appeared once. A read error may account for a junction end that differs from germline. This chain connects TRBV25-1 to TRBJ2-3; D is undetermined. The CDR3 sequence is 13 residues long. The germline CDR1 and CDR2 sequences are MGHDK and SYGVNS. The CDR3 DNA reads TGTGCCAGCAGTGAGCTTAGACTGCCTTTGTCCCCTTTT. It translates to CASSELRLPLSPF.

This clone appeared a few times. The chain joins TRBV7-2 to TRBJ1-5; the D is unclear. CDR3 length: 14 residues. Per the germline V gene, CDR1 is SGHTA and CDR2 is FQGNSA. V dropped 2 bases and J dropped 6 bases, with 11 bases sitting between them. This CDR3 reads CASSLYKGGQPQHF. CDR3 coding DNA: TGTGCCAGCAGCTTATATAAGGGAGGTCAGCCCCAGCATTTT.

The chain recombines TRBV28 with TRBJ1-3, with TRBD1 matching over 7 bases. CDR1 is MDHEN and CDR2 is SYDVKM in the germline V gene. The V and J ends lost 7 bases and 3 bases, in that order; junction bases with no gene match: 6. This CDR3 has 14 amino acids. CDR3 bases: TGTGCCAGCACCGAAGGGGGCAATGGAAACACCATATATTTT. Amino acid sequence: CASTEGGNGNTIYF.

The gene calls are TRBV21-1 and TRBJ2-1; the table's D call of TRBD1 was not tested on the DNA. TRBV21-1 is given as a pseudogene. The CDR3 has 18 amino acids. CDR3 nucleotides: TGTGCCAGCAGCAAGGTAAAGGGGGCGAAGAAGTCCTACAATGAGCAGTTCTTC. Translated, it gives CASSKVKGAKKSYNEQFF.

The chain carries TRBV10-3 and TRBJ1-3; TRBD1 is a possible D gene (6 bases). CDR1 is ENHRY, CDR2 SYGVKD, per germline. V lost 8 bases, J lost 4 bases, and 9 bases lay in between. This CDR3 has 12 residues. This CDR3 reads CAIAGDGNTIYF. DNA for the CDR3: TGTGCCATCGCAGGGGACGGAAACACCATATATTTT.

This sequence joins TRBV3-1 (or the pseudogene TRBV3-2) and TRBJ2-7; TRBD1 agrees at 11 bases. Germline V gives CDR1 LGHDT, CDR2 YNNKEL (reference sequence). Trimming cost V 1 base and J 7 bases; bases outside gene matches: 9. CDR3 length equals 16 residues. CDR3: CASSQGTGTGGWEQYF. CDR3 in DNA: TGTGCCAGCAGCCAAGGCACCGGGACAGGGGGTTGGGAGCAGTACTTC.

V usage is TRBV4-3 and J usage is TRBJ2-1; 11 positions agree with TRBD2. V lost 1 base, J lost 7 bases, and 3 bases stayed unmatched. Per germline, CDR1 LGHNA and CDR2 YSLEER. This CDR3 comprises 15 residues. CDR3 region: CASSQGGLAVNEQFF. The CDR3 coding sequence is TGCGCCAGCAGCCAAGGGGGACTAGCGGTAAATGAGCAGTTCTTC.

V and J are TRBV3-1 (or the pseudogene TRBV3-2) and TRBJ1-3, with TRBD1 identical over 7 bases. Germline V gene sequence: CDR1 LGHDT, CDR2 YNNKEL (reference sequence). The CDR3 is 16 residues long. V was clipped by 1 base and J by 1 base; unmatched bases: 4. The CDR3 nucleotides are TGTGCCAGCAGCCAAGCCAGGGGGAGGTCTGGAAACACCATATATTTT. As protein: CASSQARGRSGNTIYF.

V gene TRBV6-5 combines with J gene TRBJ1-6; TRBD1 is a possible D gene (5 bases). Germline values: CDR1 MNHEY, CDR2 SVGAGI. Trimming stripped 6 bases from V and 6 bases from J, with 12 bases between. The length of the CDR3 is 14 residues. Here the CDR3 reads CASRVGGSNSPLHF. The CDR3 DNA reads TGTGCCAGCAGGGTGGGGGGGTCTAATTCACCCCTCCACTTT.

This chain links TRBV28 with TRBJ2-1; 8 bases match TRBD1. Trimming removed 10 bases from V and 0 bases from J; junction bases left unmatched: 8. The germline gives CDR1 MDHEN, CDR2 SYDVKM. There are 15 residues in the CDR3. CDR3 in DNA: TGTGCCACCACCTCCGGGACAGGCTCCTACAATGAGCAGTTCTTC. It is translated as CATTSGTGSYNEQFF.